The present entry profiles one T cell receptor (beta chain) with its context. This clone was seen only once. Its antigen is still unknown. The sample holds no much larger clone one base away, and base qualities are not on file. Whole blood was collected in K2EDTA tubes by collaborating institutions according to the institutions' own protocols. For TCRbeta analysis, collaborators shipped samples as frozen whole blood, isolated PBMCs, or DNA extracted from either of those sample types. This sample is part of a study of blood T cell repertoires in COVID-19 (dated by TCRdb to 2018 to 2021). About the study as a whole: Collaborator samples came from the United States, Italy and Spain and covered acute and convalescent phases of COVID-19. The material from the prospective study consisted of cDNA or gDNA derived from T cells, B-cell-depleted T cells, or PBMCs. Deeply sampled blood TCRbeta repertoires from subjects exposed to, actively infected with, or recovered from COVID-19 were included in the dataset. The repertoires were made available in a free public database intended to serve as a resource for research on the immune response to SARS-CoV-2. The samples were drawn from two sources: the first 160 participants of the ongoing ImmuneRACE study, and 1,200 or so subjects contributed by 6 global collaborators. Nearly every sample came with metadata listing a de-identified subject ID, COVID-19 status, age in years and sex. HLA class I and class II types, where available, came from metadata supplied by the sample provider rather than from assay-based typing.

The CDR3 measures 15 amino acids from cysteine to phenylalanine. The entry retains the CDR3 DNA only, 45 bases that are in frame from base 1. V is pruned by 3 bases and J by 1 base, leaving 6 bases of the junction without a gene match. CDR1 and CDR2, looked up from the germline V gene, are SQVTM and ANQGSEA. TCRbeta CDR3 regions were amplified from genomic DNA by means of the immunoSEQ Assay, a bias-controlled multiplex PCR. Turning to the authors' computational methods: The number of nucleated cells in each sample was estimated by amplification of reference gene primers within the assay. To quantify the absolute abundance of each unique TCRbeta CDR3 rearrangement, sequence reads were collapsed and filtered. Productive Simpson clonality was computed per sample as the square root of Simpson's diversity index over productive rearrangements. TCRdb took over this immuneACCESS table, retaining in-frame rearrangements with V and J assigned. Such tables are incomplete; in checked studies, under half of the missing clones stem from an unresolved V gene, and the remainder is unexplained. V and J calls and clone size are as listed in that table; D and trimming were resolved from the DNA. The sample contains about 50,000 clones, around 88% of them found a single time. The biggest ten clones account for 2% to 2.5% of the sample.

The study at large found these results: The amount of clinical and demographic metadata varied by source and participant and was provided uncurated.

Sequencing input: peripheral blood. The origin of this receptor is an older woman with acute or convalescent COVID-19. Rearrangement joined TRBV29-1 to TRBJ2-1, and 7 junction bases match TRBD2. The bases are TGCAGCGTTGAGGCAGCGGGACCTTCCTACAATGAGCAGTTCTTC. This sequence encodes CSVEAAGPSYNEQFF.